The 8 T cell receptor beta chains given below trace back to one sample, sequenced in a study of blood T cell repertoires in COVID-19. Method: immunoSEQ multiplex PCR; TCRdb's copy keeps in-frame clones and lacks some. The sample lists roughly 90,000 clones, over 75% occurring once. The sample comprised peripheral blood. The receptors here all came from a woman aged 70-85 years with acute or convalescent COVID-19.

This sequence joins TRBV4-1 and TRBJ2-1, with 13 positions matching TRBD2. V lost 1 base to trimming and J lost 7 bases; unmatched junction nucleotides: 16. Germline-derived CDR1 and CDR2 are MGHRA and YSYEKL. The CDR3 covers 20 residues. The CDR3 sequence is CASSQGPGVMTSGGRNEQFF. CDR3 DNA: TGCGCCAGCAGCCAAGGCCCAGGGGTAATGACTAGCGGGGGGCGGAATGAGCAGTTCTTC.

CDR3 nucleotide sequence: TGTGCCAGTAACAGGGAGAATCAGCCCCAGCATTTT. It codes for CASNRENQPQHF. The J gene is TRBJ1-5, the V gene TRBV19, with a tentative D call TRBD1 (6 bases). CDR3 size: 12 residues. Per germline, CDR1 LNHDA and CDR2 SQIVND (reference sequence). V lost 7 bases and J 4 bases, leaving 8 bases between the germline ends.

CDR3: CASSLGQGNYGYTF. CDR3 in DNA: TGTGCCAGCAGCTTAGGTCAGGGGAACTATGGCTACACCTTC. This chain links TRBV7-8 with TRBJ1-2; a weak D match, TRBD1 (6 bases). Germline CDR1 reads SGHVS; CDR2 reads FQNEAQ. The length of the CDR3 is 14 residues. Trimming stripped 1 base from V and 2 bases from J, with 8 bases between. The complete variable domain, with remaining parts taken from reference TRBV7-8 and TRBJ1-2, reads GAGVSQSPRYKVAKRGQDVALRCDPISGHVSLFWYQQALGQGPEFLTYFQNEAQLDKSGLPSDRFFAERPEGSVSTLKIQRTQQEDSAVYLCASSLGQGNYGYTFGSGTRLTVV.

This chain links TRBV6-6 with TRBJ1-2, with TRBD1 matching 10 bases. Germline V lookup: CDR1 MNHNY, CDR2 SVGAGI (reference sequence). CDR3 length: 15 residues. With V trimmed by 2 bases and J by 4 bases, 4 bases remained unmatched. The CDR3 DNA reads TGTGCCAGCAGTTACGAGGGACAGGGGACCTATGGCTACACCTTC. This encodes CASSYEGQGTYGYTF.

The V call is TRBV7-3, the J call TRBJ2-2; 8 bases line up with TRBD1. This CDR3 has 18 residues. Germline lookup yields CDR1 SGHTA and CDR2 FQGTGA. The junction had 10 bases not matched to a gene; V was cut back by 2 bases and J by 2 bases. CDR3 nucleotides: TGTGCCAGCAGCTTAGTTCCTTCGGGACAGGCAAACACCGGGGAGCTGTTTTTT. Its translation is CASSLVPSGQANTGELFF.

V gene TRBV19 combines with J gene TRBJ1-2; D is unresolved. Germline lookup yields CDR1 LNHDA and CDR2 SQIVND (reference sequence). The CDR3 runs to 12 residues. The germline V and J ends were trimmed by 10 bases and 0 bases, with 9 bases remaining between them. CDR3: CATKLPNYGYTF. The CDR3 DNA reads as TGTGCCACCAAGCTGCCTAACTATGGCTACACCTTC.

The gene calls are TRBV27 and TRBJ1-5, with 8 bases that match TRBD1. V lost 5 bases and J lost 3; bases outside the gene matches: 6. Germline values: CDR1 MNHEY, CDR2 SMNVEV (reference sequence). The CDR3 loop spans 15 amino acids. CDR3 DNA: TGTGCCAGCAGTACCTACAGGGGGTACAATCAGCCCCAGCATTTT. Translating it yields CASSTYRGYNQPQHF.

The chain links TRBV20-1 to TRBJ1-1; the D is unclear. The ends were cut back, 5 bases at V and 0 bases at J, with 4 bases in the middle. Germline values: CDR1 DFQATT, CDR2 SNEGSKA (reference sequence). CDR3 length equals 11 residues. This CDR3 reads CSAYMNTEAFF. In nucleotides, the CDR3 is TGCAGTGCTTATATGAACACTGAAGCTTTCTTT.